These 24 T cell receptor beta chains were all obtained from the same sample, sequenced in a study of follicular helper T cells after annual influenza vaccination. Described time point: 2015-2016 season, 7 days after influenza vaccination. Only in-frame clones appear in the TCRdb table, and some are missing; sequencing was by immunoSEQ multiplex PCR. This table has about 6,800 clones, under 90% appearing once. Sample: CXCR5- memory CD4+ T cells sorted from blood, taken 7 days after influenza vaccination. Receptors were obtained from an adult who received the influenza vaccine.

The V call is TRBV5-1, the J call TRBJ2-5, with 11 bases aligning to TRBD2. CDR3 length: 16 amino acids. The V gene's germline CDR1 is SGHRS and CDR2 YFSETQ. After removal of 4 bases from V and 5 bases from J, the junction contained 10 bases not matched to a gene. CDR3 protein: CASSTYSGGASETQYF. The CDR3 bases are TGCGCCAGCAGCACTTATAGCGGGGGGGCTTCTGAGACCCAGTACTTC.

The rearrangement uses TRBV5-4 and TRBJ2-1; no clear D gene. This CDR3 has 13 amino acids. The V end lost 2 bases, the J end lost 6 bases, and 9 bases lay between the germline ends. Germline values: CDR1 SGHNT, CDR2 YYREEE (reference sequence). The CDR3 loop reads CASSFSDANEQFF. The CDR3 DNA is TGTGCCAGCAGCTTCTCTGACGCCAATGAGCAGTTCTTC.

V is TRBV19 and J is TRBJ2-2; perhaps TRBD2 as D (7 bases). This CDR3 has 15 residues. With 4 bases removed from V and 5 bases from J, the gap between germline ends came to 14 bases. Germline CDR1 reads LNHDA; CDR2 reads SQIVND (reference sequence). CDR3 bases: TGTGCCAGTAGTAAGCTCAGGGGAGGGACCGGGGAGCTGTTTTTT. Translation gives CASSKLRGGTGELFF.

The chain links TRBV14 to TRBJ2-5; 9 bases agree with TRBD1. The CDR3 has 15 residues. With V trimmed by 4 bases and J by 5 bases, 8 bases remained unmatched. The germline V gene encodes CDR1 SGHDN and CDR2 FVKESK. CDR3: CASSPTRDREETQYF. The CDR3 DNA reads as TGTGCCAGCAGCCCCACGAGGGACAGGGAGGAGACCCAGTACTTC. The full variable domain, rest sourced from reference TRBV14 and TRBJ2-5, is EAGVTQFPSHSVIEKGQTVTLRCDPISGHDNLYWYRRVMGKEIKFLLHFVKESKQDESGMPNNRFLAERTGGTYSTLKVQPAELEDSGVYFCASSPTRDREETQYFGPGTRLLVL.

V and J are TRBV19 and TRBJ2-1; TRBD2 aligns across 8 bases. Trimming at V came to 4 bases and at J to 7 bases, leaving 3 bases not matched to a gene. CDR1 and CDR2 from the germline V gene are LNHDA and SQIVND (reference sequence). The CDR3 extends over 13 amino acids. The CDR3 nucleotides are TGTGCCAGTAGTACGGGGGGGCGTAATGAGCAGTTCTTC. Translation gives CASSTGGRNEQFF.

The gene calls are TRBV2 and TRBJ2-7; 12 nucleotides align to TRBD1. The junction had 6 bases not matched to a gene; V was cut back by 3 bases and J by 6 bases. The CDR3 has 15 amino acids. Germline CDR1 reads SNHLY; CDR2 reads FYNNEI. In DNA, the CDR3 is TGTGCCAGCAGTGATTCCGGGACAGGGGGCAGCGAGCAGTACTTC. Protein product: CASSDSGTGGSEQYF.

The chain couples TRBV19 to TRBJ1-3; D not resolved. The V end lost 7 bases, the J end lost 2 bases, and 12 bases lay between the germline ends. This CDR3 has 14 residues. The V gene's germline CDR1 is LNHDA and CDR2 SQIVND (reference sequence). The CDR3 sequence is CASTLRVPGNTIYF. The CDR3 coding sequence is TGTGCCAGTACTCTGAGGGTTCCTGGAAACACCATATATTTT.

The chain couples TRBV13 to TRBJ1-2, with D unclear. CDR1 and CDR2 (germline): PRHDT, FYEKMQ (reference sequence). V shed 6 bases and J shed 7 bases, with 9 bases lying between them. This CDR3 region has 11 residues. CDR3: CASSRRAGYTF. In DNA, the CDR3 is TGTGCCAGCAGTCGACGGGCTGGCTACACCTTC.

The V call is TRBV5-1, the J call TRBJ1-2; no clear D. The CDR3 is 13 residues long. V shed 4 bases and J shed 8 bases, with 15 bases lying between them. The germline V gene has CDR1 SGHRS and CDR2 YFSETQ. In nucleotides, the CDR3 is TGCGCCAGCAGCCCCCCGGAATTTGACGGCTACACCTTC. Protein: CASSPPEFDGYTF.

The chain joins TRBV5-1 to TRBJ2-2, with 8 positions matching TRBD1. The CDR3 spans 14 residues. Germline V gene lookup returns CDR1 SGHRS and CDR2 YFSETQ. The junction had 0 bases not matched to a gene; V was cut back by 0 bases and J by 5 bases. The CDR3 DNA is TGCGCCAGCAGCTTGGGGGACAGGACCGGGGAGCTGTTTTTT. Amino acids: CASSLGDRTGELFF.

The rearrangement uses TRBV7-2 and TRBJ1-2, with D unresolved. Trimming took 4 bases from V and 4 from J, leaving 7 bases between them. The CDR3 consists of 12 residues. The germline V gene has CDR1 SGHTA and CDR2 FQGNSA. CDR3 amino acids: CASSSVTYGYTF. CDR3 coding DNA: TGTGCCAGCAGCTCTGTGACCTATGGCTACACCTTC.

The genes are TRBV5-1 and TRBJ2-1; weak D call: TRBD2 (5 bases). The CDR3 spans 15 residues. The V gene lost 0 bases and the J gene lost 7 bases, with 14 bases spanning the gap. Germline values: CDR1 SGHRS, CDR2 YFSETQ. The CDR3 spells CASSLESAWRNEQFF. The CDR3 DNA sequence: TGCGCCAGCAGCTTGGAGTCTGCGTGGAGGAATGAGCAGTTCTTC.

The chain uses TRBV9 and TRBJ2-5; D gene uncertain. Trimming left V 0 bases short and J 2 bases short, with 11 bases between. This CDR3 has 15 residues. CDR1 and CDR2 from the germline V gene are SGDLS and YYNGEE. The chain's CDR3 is CASSVGPLPQETQYF. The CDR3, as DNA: TGTGCCAGCAGCGTAGGTCCCCTCCCTCAAGAGACCCAGTACTTC.

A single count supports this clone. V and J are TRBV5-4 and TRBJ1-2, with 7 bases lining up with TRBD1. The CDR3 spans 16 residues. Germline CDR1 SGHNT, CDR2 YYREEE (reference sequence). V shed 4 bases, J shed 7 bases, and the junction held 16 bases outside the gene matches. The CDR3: CASSPRSPPTGTGYTF. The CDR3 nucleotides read TGTGCCAGCAGCCCCCGGAGCCCGCCGACAGGGACTGGCTACACCTTC.

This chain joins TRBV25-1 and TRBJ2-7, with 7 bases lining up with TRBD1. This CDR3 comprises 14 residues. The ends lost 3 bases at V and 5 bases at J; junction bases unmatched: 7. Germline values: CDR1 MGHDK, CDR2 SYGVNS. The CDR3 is CASSEAGGIHEQYF. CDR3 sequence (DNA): TGTGCCAGCAGTGAGGCAGGGGGTATCCACGAGCAGTACTTC.

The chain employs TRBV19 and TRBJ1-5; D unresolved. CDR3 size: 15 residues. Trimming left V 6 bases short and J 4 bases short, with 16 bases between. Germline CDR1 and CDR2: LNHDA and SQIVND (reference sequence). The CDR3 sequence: CASSYGRNRNQPQHF. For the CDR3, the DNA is TGTGCCAGTAGCTATGGCAGGAACCGAAATCAGCCCCAGCATTTT.

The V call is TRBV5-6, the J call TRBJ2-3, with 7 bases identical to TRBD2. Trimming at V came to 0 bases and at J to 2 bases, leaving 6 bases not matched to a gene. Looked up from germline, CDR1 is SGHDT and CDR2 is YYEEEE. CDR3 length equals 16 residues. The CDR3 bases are TGTGCCAGCAGCTTGGCCGGCCTAGCGGCCACAGATACGCAGTATTTT. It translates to CASSLAGLAATDTQYF. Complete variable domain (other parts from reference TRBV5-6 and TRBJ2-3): DAGVTQSPTHLIKTRGQQVTLRCSPKSGHDTVSWYQQALGQGPQFIFQYYEEEERQRGNFPDRFSGHQFPNYSSELNVNALLLGDSALYLCASSLAGLAATDTQYFGPGTRLTVL.

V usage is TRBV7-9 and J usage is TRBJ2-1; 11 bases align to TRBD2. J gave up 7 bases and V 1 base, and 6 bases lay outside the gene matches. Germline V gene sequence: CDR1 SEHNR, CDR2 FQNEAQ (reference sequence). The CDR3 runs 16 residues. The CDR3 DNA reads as TGTGCCAGCAGCTTAGGAACTAGCGGGAGCGGGAATGAGCAGTTCTTC. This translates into CASSLGTSGSGNEQFF.

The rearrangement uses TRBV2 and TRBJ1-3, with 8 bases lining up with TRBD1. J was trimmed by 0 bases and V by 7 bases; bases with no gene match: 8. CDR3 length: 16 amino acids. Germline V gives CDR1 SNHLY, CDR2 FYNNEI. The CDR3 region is CASTSTGALSGNTIYF. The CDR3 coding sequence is TGTGCCAGCACCTCGACAGGGGCCCTCTCTGGAAACACCATATATTTT.

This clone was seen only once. CDR3 sequence (DNA): TGTGCCAGCATTGGGACAGAGAACTATGGCTACACCTTC. It yields the protein CASIGTENYGYTF. J is TRBJ1-2 and V is TRBV6-1; 7 bases line up with TRBD1. The ends lost 7 bases at V and 2 bases at J; junction bases unmatched: 4. Germline V gene data show CDR1 as MNHNS and CDR2 as SASEGT. This CDR3 is built from 13 residues.

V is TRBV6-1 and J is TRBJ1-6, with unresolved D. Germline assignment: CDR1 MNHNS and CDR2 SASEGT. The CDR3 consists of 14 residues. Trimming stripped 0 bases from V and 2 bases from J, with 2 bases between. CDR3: CASSEATYNSPLHF. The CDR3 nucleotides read TGTGCCAGCAGTGAAGCGACCTATAATTCACCCCTCCACTTT.

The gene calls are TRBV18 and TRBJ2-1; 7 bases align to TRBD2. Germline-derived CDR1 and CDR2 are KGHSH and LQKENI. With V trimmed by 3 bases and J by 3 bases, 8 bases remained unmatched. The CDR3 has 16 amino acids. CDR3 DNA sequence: TGTGCCAGCTCACCTACGCTAGCGGATCGCTACAATGAGCAGTTCTTC. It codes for CASSPTLADRYNEQFF.

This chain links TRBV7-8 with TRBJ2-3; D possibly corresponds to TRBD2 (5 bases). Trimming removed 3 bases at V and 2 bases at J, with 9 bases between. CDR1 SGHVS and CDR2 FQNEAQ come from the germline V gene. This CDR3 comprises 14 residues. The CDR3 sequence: CASSFGRVTDTQYF. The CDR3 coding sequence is TGTGCCAGCAGCTTCGGGCGGGTCACAGATACGCAGTATTTT. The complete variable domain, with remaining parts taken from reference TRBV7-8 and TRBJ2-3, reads GAGVSQSPRYKVAKRGQDVALRCDPISGHVSLFWYQQALGQGPEFLTYFQNEAQLDKSGLPSDRFFAERPEGSVSTLKIQRTQQEDSAVYLCASSFGRVTDTQYFGPGTRLTVL.

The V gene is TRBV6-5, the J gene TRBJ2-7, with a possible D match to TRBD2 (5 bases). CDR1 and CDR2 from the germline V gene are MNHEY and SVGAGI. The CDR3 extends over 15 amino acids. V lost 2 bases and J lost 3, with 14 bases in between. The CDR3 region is CASSYPGLPYYEQYF. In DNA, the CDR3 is TGTGCCAGCAGTTACCCGGGATTGCCCTACTACGAGCAGTACTTC.